This T cell receptor (beta chain) is drawn from a study of shared clonotypes between healthy human individuals. The overall study: Used for every donor were three CD4 naive, three CD4 memory, two CD8 naive and one CD8 memory plate.

The method was immunoSEQ multiplex PCR; TCRdb's version includes in-frame clones alone and lacks a portion of them. The data show about 2,200,000 clones, 93% seen once. Naive CD8 cells comprised CD45RO-negative, CCR7-positively selected cells, excluding terminally differentiated effector memory CD45RA+ cells. V lost 2 bases to trimming and J lost 0 bases; unmatched junction nucleotides: 6. CDR1 is SNHLY and CDR2 is FYNNEI in the germline V gene. CDR3 length: 18 amino acids. The chain combines TRBV2 with TRBJ2-3, with TRBD2 matching 12 bases. Sequenced sample: naive CD8+ T cells from PBMCs. The clonotype was recovered from a man aged 18 to 29 in good health. Some clones in this sample may be carry-over from other donors' samples. CDR3 DNA sequence: TGTGCCAGCAGTGAAACCCTCGGGACTAGCGGGAGCACAGATACGCAGTATTTT. Its translation is CASSETLGTSGSTDTQYF. Filled out from reference TRBV2 and TRBJ2-3, the complete variable domain reads EPEVTQTPSHQVTQMGQEVILRCVPISNHLYFYWYRQILGQKVEFLVSFYNNEISEKSEIFDDQFSVERPDGSNFTLKIRSTKLEDSAMYFCASSETLGTSGSTDTQYFGPGTRLTVL.